The 7 T cell receptor beta chains presented below share a single source sample, sequenced in a study of cytomegalovirus exposure and HLA in healthy donors. 13 Jbeta primers and 60 Vbeta primers were used for the PCR. The method was immunoSEQ multiplex PCR; TCRdb's version includes in-frame clones alone and lacks a portion of them. Reported are about 120,000 clones; the ten largest clones contain around 4%. Sequenced sample: PBMCs. The receptor set was obtained from a man between 18 and 29 years old in good health and CMV-seronegative.

The V and J genes are TRBV11-2 and TRBJ1-1; possible D gene TRBD1, 6 bases. Germline-derived CDR1 and CDR2 are SGHAT and FQNNGV. V was cut by 4 bases and J by 5 bases, with 8 bases left in between. This CDR3 is 12 amino acids long. The DNA for the CDR3 is TGTGCCAGCAGCTCCCAGGGGACTGAAGCTTTCTTT. It translates to CASSSQGTEAFF.

The chain combines TRBV5-1 with TRBJ1-1; TRBD1 is a possible D gene (6 bases). This CDR3 comprises 14 residues. Per the germline V gene, CDR1 is SGHRS and CDR2 is YFSETQ. Trimming stripped 4 bases from V and 1 base from J, with 11 bases between. The CDR3 DNA follows: TGCGCCAGCAGCGCAGGGGTGCGGAACACTGAAGCTTTCTTT. Its translation is CASSAGVRNTEAFF.

V is TRBV5-1 and J is TRBJ2-3, with D maybe TRBD1 (6 bases). The germline V and J ends were trimmed by 4 bases and 0 bases, with 12 bases remaining between them. The CDR3 runs to 15 residues. Germline V gene lookup returns CDR1 SGHRS and CDR2 YFSETQ. The CDR3 sequence is CASSTTGRSTDTQYF. The CDR3, as DNA: TGCGCCAGCAGCACTACAGGGAGAAGCACAGATACGCAGTATTTT.

DNA of the CDR3: TGTGCCAGTAGGGACAAGGGACAGAGCAATCAGCCCCAGCATTTT. This encodes CASRDKGQSNQPQHF. This rearrangement joins TRBV19 to TRBJ1-5; 7 bases fit TRBD1. The CDR3 consists of 15 residues. Germline CDR1 LNHDA, CDR2 SQIVND (reference sequence). J lost 1 base, V lost 6 bases, and 6 bases had no gene match.

The gene calls are TRBV6-1 and TRBJ2-2; TRBD1 might be the D (6 bases). There are 15 residues in the CDR3. Trimming removed 1 base from V and 4 bases from J, with 10 bases in between. CDR1 is MNHNS and CDR2 is SASEGT in the germline V gene. CDR3 protein: CASSEGRGFTGELFF. DNA for the CDR3: TGTGCCAGCAGTGAAGGCAGGGGTTTCACCGGGGAGCTGTTTTTT.

The chain carries TRBV5-4 and TRBJ2-3; 8 bases are a match to TRBD1. Germline V gives CDR1 SGHNT, CDR2 YYREEE (reference sequence). The CDR3 runs to 16 residues. The V segment lost 4 bases and the J segment 1 base; nucleotides outside the gene matches: 8. This CDR3 is CASSPGQGRGTDTQYF. The CDR3 DNA is TGTGCCAGCAGCCCCGGACAGGGAAGGGGCACAGATACGCAGTATTTT.

The chain has TRBV25-1 and TRBJ2-7; 7 positions match TRBD2. This CDR3 is 16 amino acids long. V trimming: 3 bases; J trimming: 1 base; junction bases outside the gene matches: 9. Germline values: CDR1 MGHDK, CDR2 SYGVNS. The CDR3 DNA reads TGTGCCAGCAGTGACCCCGGGAGGAGGGGTTCCTACGAGCAGTACTTC. Translation: CASSDPGRRGSYEQYF.